A selection of T cell receptor beta chains follows, all from one sample in a study of vaccination effects on CD4 cells after COVID-19. For these TCRs, the target antigens are not known. The table came from immunoSEQ multiplex PCR; TCRdb's copy has only in-frame clones and leaves some out. Among tens of thousands of clones listed, more than 60% were seen once. Sequenced here: CD4+ T cells from PBMCs cultured with HCoV-OC43 spike peptides, sampled after COVID-19 vaccination. The receptors come from a human donor who received a COVID-19 vaccine. CDR3s leave out the opening cysteine and the closing phenylalanine or tryptophan. D genes are given only for firm matches.

>TRBV7-9|-|TRBJ2-1
ASSLMEGHQQF
>TRBV5-1|-|TRBJ1-1
ASSLGSGYGTEAF
>TRBV5-8|-|TRBJ1-2
ASSLAVPKYGYT
>TRBV4-3|TRBD1|TRBJ1-4
ASSQGSGGNEKLF
>TRBV6-6|-|TRBJ1-1
ASRRGQGPNTEAF
>TRBV7-3|-|TRBJ2-2
ASSPLIGGTGELF
>TRBV2|-|TRBJ2-5
ASKDFQETQY
>TRBV28|TRBD1|TRBJ1-4
ASSFVQGAEKLF
>TRBV25-1|TRBD1|TRBJ1-5
ASLGQGDQPQH
>TRBV5-1|TRBD1|TRBJ1-1
ASSLGSSGTDNTEAF
>TRBV6-2/TRBV6-3|TRBD2|TRBJ2-5
ASSYVRGGRETQY
>TRBV6-4|-|TRBJ2-2
ASSPAQDTGELF